The 13 T cell receptor beta chains presented below share a single source sample, sequenced in a study of vaccination effects on CD4 cells after COVID-19. Investigators separated out CD4+ T cells once 10 days of culture had passed. Two-dose BNT162b2 or mRNA-1273 vaccination was given to participants. Sequencing used immunoSEQ multiplex PCR; TCRdb keeps in-frame clones, though not all of them. This sample has just under 75,000 clones, with over 65% found just once. Antigen specificity for these receptors is unknown. This specimen was CD4+ T cells from PBMCs cultured without peptide, taken after COVID-19 vaccination. All receptors derive from a human donor who received a COVID-19 vaccine.

In its sample, this clone was seen a few times. The chain links TRBV18 to TRBJ1-4; maybe TRBD1 (5 bases). Trimming removed 2 bases at V and 5 bases at J, with 9 bases between. Per the germline V gene, CDR1 is KGHSH and CDR2 is LQKENI. The CDR3 consists of 14 residues. The DNA of the CDR3 is TGTGCCAGCTCACCAGGGGCCGAGAATGAAAAACTGTTTTTT. Translating gives CASSPGAENEKLFF.

The chain has TRBV28 and TRBJ1-5, with a tentative D call TRBD1 (5 bases). There are 13 residues in the CDR3. Per germline, CDR1 MDHEN and CDR2 SYDVKM. Deletions cut 8 bases from V and 3 bases from J, with 11 bases between. The CDR3 reads CASSGGFNQPQHF. CDR3 nucleotide sequence: TGTGCCAGCTCGGGGGGTTTCAATCAGCCCCAGCATTTT.

The table lists this clone with a few counts. The rearrangement links TRBV6-5 to TRBJ1-1, with TRBD1 matching over 8 bases. Trimming at V came to 6 bases and at J to 5 bases, leaving 5 bases not matched to a gene. This CDR3 has 13 amino acids. CDR1 and CDR2 from the germline V gene are MNHEY and SVGAGI. The CDR3 DNA reads as TGTGCCAGCAGGCCCGGGACAGGAACTGAAGCTTTCTTT. Translated, it gives CASRPGTGTEAFF.

The chain employs TRBV6-5 and TRBJ1-4; 7 nucleotides agree with TRBD1. The CDR3 is 15 amino acids. V shed 5 bases, J shed 7 bases, and the junction held 10 bases outside the gene matches. The germline V gene encodes CDR1 MNHEY and CDR2 SVGAGI. In nucleotides, the CDR3 is TGTGCCAGCAGTCCGAAGGGGGCGGGGGGTGAAAAACTGTTTTTT. Amino acids: CASSPKGAGGEKLFF.

V gene TRBV6-2 or TRBV6-3 combines with J gene TRBJ2-1; TRBD1 agrees at 8 bases. The CDR3 has 16 amino acids. With 0 bases clipped from V and 15 bases from J, the junction kept 16 bases outside the gene matches. From germline, CDR1 is MNHEY and CDR2 SVGEGT. As DNA, the CDR3 is TGTGCCAGCAGTTACTCGGGACAGGAGTTGAATCTGCGTCCGTTCTTC. Protein: CASSYSGQELNLRPFF.

The rearrangement uses TRBV28 and TRBJ1-1; the D is unclear. CDR3 length: 17 residues. CDR1 and CDR2 from the germline V gene are MDHEN and SYDVKM. The V end was cut by 6 bases, the J end by 2 bases, with 22 bases between. CDR3: CASSPPGRILLNTEAFF. The CDR3 region has the DNA TGTGCCAGCAGCCCACCCGGACGGATCCTACTCAACACTGAAGCTTTCTTT.

The chain couples TRBV5-8 to TRBJ2-1; tentative D call: TRBD1 (5 bases). Germline V lookup: CDR1 SGHTS, CDR2 YDEGEE. The V end was cut by 5 bases, the J end by 3 bases, with 12 bases between. The CDR3 runs 14 residues. CDR3 amino acids: CASRTGLGYNEQFF. The CDR3, as DNA: TGTGCCAGCAGAACAGGCTTGGGCTACAATGAGCAGTTCTTC.

V usage is TRBV7-3 and J usage is TRBJ2-2; TRBD2 matches at 8 bases. The CDR3 consists of 14 residues. Germline assignment: CDR1 SGHTA and CDR2 FQGTGA. V lost 3 bases and J lost 6; bases outside the gene matches: 3. Written as DNA, the CDR3 is TGTGCCAGCAGCTTCGGGGGGGTGGCCGGGGAGCTGTTTTTT. It is translated as CASSFGGVAGELFF. The full variable domain, its missing parts supplied by reference TRBV7-3 and TRBJ2-2, is GAGVSQTPSNKVTEKGKYVELRCDPISGHTALYWYRQSLGQGPEFLIYFQGTGAADDSGLPNDRFFAVRPEGSVSTLKIQRTERGDSAVYLCASSFGGVAGELFFGEGSRLTVL.

The gene calls are TRBV7-8 and TRBJ1-5; D is unresolved. Trimming shortened V by 5 bases and J by 6 bases, and 11 bases separated the two germline ends. This CDR3 has 13 amino acids. The germline V gene has CDR1 SGHVS and CDR2 FQNEAQ. The DNA of the CDR3 is TGTGCCAGCAGCGCACAGAGTGGTCAGCCCCAGCATTTT. This sequence encodes CASSAQSGQPQHF.

The V call is TRBV7-2, the J call TRBJ1-2; D is uncertain. Germline V gives CDR1 SGHTA, CDR2 FQGNSA. The CDR3 length is 15 residues. V lost 1 base and J 8 bases, leaving 17 bases between the germline ends. This CDR3 reads CASSLGRTGFGGYTF. CDR3 sequence (DNA): TGTGCCAGCAGCTTAGGGAGGACCGGTTTCGGGGGCTACACCTTC.

The chain couples TRBV5-4 to TRBJ2-5, with D possibly matching TRBD1 (5 bases). The CDR3 has 14 residues. Germline-derived CDR1 and CDR2 are SGHNT and YYREEE (reference sequence). The ends were cut back, 0 bases at V and 5 bases at J, with 11 bases in the middle. The CDR3: CASSLGGAEETQYF. The DNA for the CDR3 is TGTGCCAGCAGCTTGGGTGGGGCCGAGGAGACCCAGTACTTC.

The CDR3 DNA reads as TGTGCCACCAGTGATTTGGGCGGGGAAGAGACCCAGTACTTC. Protein product: CATSDLGGEETQYF. The chain is built from TRBV24-1 and TRBJ2-5, with a possible D match to TRBD2 (6 bases). CDR1 is KGHDR and CDR2 is SFDVKD in the germline V gene. V was cut by 0 bases and J by 3 bases, with 7 bases left in between. The CDR3 contains 14 residues.

The V gene is TRBV7-7, the J gene TRBJ2-5, with D perhaps matching TRBD1 (5 bases). With 0 bases removed from V and 3 bases from J, the gap between germline ends came to 14 bases. The germline gives CDR1 SSHAT, CDR2 FNYEAQ (reference sequence). The CDR3 length is 16 residues. Here the CDR3 DNA reads TGTGCCAGCAGCTTAGCGCCGGGCAGGGAAAAAGAGACCCAGTACTTC. Encoded protein: CASSLAPGREKETQYF.